One and the same sample provided the 19 T cell receptor beta chains below, sequenced in a study of blood T cell repertoires in COVID-19. Method: immunoSEQ multiplex PCR; TCRdb's copy keeps in-frame clones and lacks some. In the table there are about 210,000 clones, approximately 90% of which are singletons. Source material: PBMCs or T cells enriched from blood (not recorded which). Receptor source: a woman between 35 and 50 years old with acute COVID-19.

The chain is built from TRBV2 and TRBJ2-5; 9 bases map to TRBD2. Germline V lookup: CDR1 SNHLY, CDR2 FYNNEI. V lost 8 bases to trimming and J lost 4 bases; unmatched junction nucleotides: 8. The CDR3 totals 14 residues. CDR3 DNA sequence: TGTGCCAGCGGGGGACTAGCAGCGGGAGAGACCCAGTACTTC. Protein: CASGGLAAGETQYF.

V gene TRBV5-1 combines with J gene TRBJ2-2; TRBD2 is a possible D gene (5 bases). Germline V lookup: CDR1 SGHRS, CDR2 YFSETQ. V lost 4 bases and J lost 7, with 11 bases in between. The CDR3 runs 13 residues. The CDR3 bases are TGCGCCAGCAGCCCCCGAGAGGGCGGGGAGCTGTTTTTT. It is translated as CASSPREGGELFF.

The gene calls are TRBV4-3 and TRBJ2-3; no definite D call. From germline, CDR1 is LGHNA and CDR2 YSLEER. The CDR3 length is 15 residues. V was trimmed by 4 bases and J by 2 bases, leaving 13 bases between them. The CDR3 region has the DNA TGCGCCAGCAGCCCCCGGGTAGCCTCCACAGATACGCAGTATTTT. It translates to CASSPRVASTDTQYF.

The chain couples TRBV19 to TRBJ2-6, with a possible D match to TRBD2 (5 bases). The germline V gene has CDR1 LNHDA and CDR2 SQIVND (reference sequence). Trimming cost V 4 bases and J 0 bases, with 7 bases left between them. The CDR3 sequence is 15 residues long. This CDR3 reads CASSRESSGANVLTF. The CDR3 DNA sequence: TGTGCCAGTAGTAGGGAGAGCTCTGGGGCCAACGTCCTGACTTTC.

This rearrangement joins TRBV7-9 to TRBJ2-3; 11 bases match TRBD1. Germline loops: CDR1 SEHNR, CDR2 FQNEAQ (reference sequence). V was clipped by 1 base and J by 5 bases; unmatched bases: 11. The CDR3 is 18 residues long. For the CDR3, the DNA is TGTGCCAGCAGCTTAGTAGCACGGACAGGGGGCGCGGGAGATACGCAGTATTTT. Protein: CASSLVARTGGAGDTQYF.

This clone was counted only a few times. V usage is TRBV19 and J usage is TRBJ1-3, with D perhaps matching TRBD1 (5 bases). The length of the CDR3 is 13 residues. V shed 5 bases and J shed 4 bases, with 9 bases lying between them. Germline V gives CDR1 LNHDA, CDR2 SQIVND (reference sequence). In nucleotides, the CDR3 is TGTGCCAGTAGTCGCGGGGGGGGAAACACCATATATTTT. It encodes CASSRGGGNTIYF.

V is TRBV7-8 and J is TRBJ1-3; D gene unclear. The germline gives CDR1 SGHVS, CDR2 FQNEAQ. This CDR3 comprises 17 residues. V gave up 3 bases and J gave up 0 bases, with 15 bases separating them. The DNA of the CDR3 is TGTGCCAGCAGCTTGTCCACTGGGCAGAGCTCTGGAAACACCATATATTTT. Translated, it gives CASSLSTGQSSGNTIYF.

This chain joins TRBV4-2 and TRBJ2-3; D is perhaps TRBD2 (6 bases). This CDR3 is 19 amino acids long. V gave up 3 bases and J gave up 2 bases, with 24 bases separating them. Germline V gene lookup returns CDR1 LGHNA and CDR2 YNFKEQ. CDR3 DNA: TGTGCCAGCAGCCATCCCGGAAGCGGGCCTCAATTGGTCACAGATACGCAGTATTTT. The encoded protein is CASSHPGSGPQLVTDTQYF.

CDR3 amino acids: CASGRGWPSYEQYF. CDR3 bases: TGTGCCAGCGGGCGGGGGTGGCCTTCCTACGAGCAGTACTTC. The chain carries TRBV28 and TRBJ2-7, with 7 bases identical to TRBD2. After removal of 8 bases from V and 1 base from J, the junction contained 8 bases not matched to a gene. CDR3 size: 14 residues. The germline V gene encodes CDR1 MDHEN and CDR2 SYDVKM.

This clone appeared once. V usage is TRBV9 and J usage is TRBJ1-2; TRBD1 matches at 8 bases. The CDR3 is 14 amino acids. The V gene end was trimmed by 2 bases and the J gene end by 4 bases; junction bases not matched to a gene: 4. Per germline, CDR1 SGDLS and CDR2 YYNGEE. The CDR3 nucleotides read TGTGCCAGCAGCGTCGGGGGACAGGCCTATGGCTACACCTTC. It translates to CASSVGGQAYGYTF.

The genes are TRBV4-3 and TRBJ2-2, with D possibly TRBD1 on 6 matching bases. The CDR3 is 16 residues long. CDR1 is LGHNA, CDR2 YSLEER, per germline. V lost 3 bases and J 1 base, leaving 12 bases between the germline ends. This CDR3 is CASSQRPGQNTGELFF. CDR3 nucleotide sequence: TGCGCCAGCAGCCAGCGTCCGGGACAGAACACCGGGGAGCTGTTTTTT.

The rearrangement joins TRBV20-1 to TRBJ2-3; the D gene is possibly TRBD2 (6 bases). This CDR3 is 14 amino acids long. Germline V CDR1 and CDR2: DFQATT, SNEGSKA (reference sequence). The V end lost 3 bases, the J end lost 4 bases, and 14 bases lay between the germline ends. CDR3 sequence reads: CSASQRTGADTQYF. As DNA, the CDR3 is TGCAGTGCTAGTCAGCGTACGGGGGCAGATACGCAGTATTTT.

The DNA of the CDR3 is TGTGCCAGCAGCGGCAGGACTAGTCGGTTAGGGGAGCTGTTTTTT. It is translated as CASSGRTSRLGELFF. V is TRBV9 and J is TRBJ2-2; 7 bases align to TRBD2. Germline loops: CDR1 SGDLS, CDR2 YYNGEE. The CDR3 length is 15 residues. The junction had 10 bases not matched to a gene; V was cut back by 3 bases and J by 8 bases.

The chain joins TRBV30 to TRBJ1-5; 9 bases map to TRBD1. V trimming: 0 bases; J trimming: 1 base; junction bases outside the gene matches: 10. Germline CDR1 is GTSNPN and CDR2 is SVGIG (reference sequence). The CDR3 contains 18 residues. The CDR3 DNA follows: TGTGCCTGGAGTGTACGTTCCGGGACAGGGCGGAGCAATCAGCCCCAGCATTTT. Translated, it gives CAWSVRSGTGRSNQPQHF.

Comment on this clone: This specimen includes other DNA sequences encoding the same CDR3. This chain uses TRBV5-1 with TRBJ2-5, with D possibly TRBD2 on 6 matching bases. From germline, CDR1 is SGHRS and CDR2 YFSETQ. The germline V and J ends were trimmed by 1 base and 5 bases, with 12 bases remaining between them. This CDR3 has 14 amino acids. The CDR3: CASSLTGGQETQYF. CDR3 nucleotide sequence: TGCGCCAGCAGCTTGACAGGAGGGCAGGAGACCCAGTACTTC. The full variable domain, with the rest looked up from reference TRBV5-1 and TRBJ2-5, is KAGVTQTPRYLIKTRGQQVTLSCSPISGHRSVSWYQQTPGQGLQFLFEYFSETQRNKGNFPGRFSGRQFSNSRSEMNVSTLELGDSALYLCASSLTGGQETQYFGPGTRLLVL.

The chain couples TRBV6-5 to TRBJ2-2; D unresolved. V was pared by 1 base and J by 4 bases, with 4 bases between. The CDR3 is 13 residues long. Germline loops: CDR1 MNHEY, CDR2 SVGAGI. The CDR3 DNA reads TGTGCCAGCAGTTACTTTAGCACCGGGGAGCTGTTTTTT. Protein: CASSYFSTGELFF.

The CDR3 DNA is TGTGCCAGCAGCCCTCAGGGTCAAGAGACCCAGTACTTC. Translation gives CASSPQGQETQYF. This rearrangement joins TRBV5-6 to TRBJ2-5; weak D call: TRBD1 (5 bases). V was shortened by 4 bases and J by 2 bases, with 9 bases between the two germline ends. Germline-derived CDR1 and CDR2 are SGHDT and YYEEEE. The CDR3 is made up of 13 amino acids. Drawing the rest from reference TRBV5-6 and TRBJ2-5, the complete variable domain is DAGVTQSPTHLIKTRGQQVTLRCSPKSGHDTVSWYQQALGQGPQFIFQYYEEEERQRGNFPDRFSGHQFPNYSSELNVNALLLGDSALYLCASSPQGQETQYFGPGTRLLVL.

The genes are TRBV5-4 and TRBJ2-2; tentatively, D is TRBD2 (5 bases). The germline V and J ends were trimmed by 4 bases and 4 bases, with 8 bases remaining between them. Germline-derived CDR1 and CDR2 are SGHNT and YYREEE (reference sequence). The CDR3 is made up of 13 amino acids. CDR3 residues: CASSLDFTGELFF. In nucleotides, the CDR3 is TGTGCCAGCAGCCTGGACTTCACCGGGGAGCTGTTTTTT.

This clone has more than one count but fewer than ten. The chain couples TRBV7-2 to TRBJ2-5, with D perhaps TRBD2 (7 bases). This CDR3 has 15 residues. Germline CDR1 and CDR2: SGHTA and FQGNSA. V gave up 5 bases and J gave up 5 bases, with 18 bases separating them. The CDR3 spells CASSPGERGSETQYF. The CDR3, as DNA: TGTGCCAGCAGCCCAGGGGAGCGCGGGAGCGAGACCCAGTACTTC.